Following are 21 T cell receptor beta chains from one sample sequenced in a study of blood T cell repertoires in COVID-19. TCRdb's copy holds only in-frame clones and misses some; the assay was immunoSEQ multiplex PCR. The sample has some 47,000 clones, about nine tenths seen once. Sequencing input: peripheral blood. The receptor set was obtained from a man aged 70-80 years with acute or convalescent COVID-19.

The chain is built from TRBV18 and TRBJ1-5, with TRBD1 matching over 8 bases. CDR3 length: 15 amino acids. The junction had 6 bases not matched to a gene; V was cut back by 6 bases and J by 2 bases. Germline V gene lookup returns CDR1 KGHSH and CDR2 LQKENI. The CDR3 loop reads CASSRQGAGNQPQHF. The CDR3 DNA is TGTGCCAGCTCCCGCCAGGGGGCGGGCAATCAGCCCCAGCATTTT. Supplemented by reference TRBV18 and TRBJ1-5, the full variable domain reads NAGVMQNPRHLVRRRGQEARLRCSPMKGHSHVYWYRQLPEEGLKFMVYLQKENIIDESGMPKERFSAEFPKEGPSILRIQQVVRGDSAAYFCASSRQGAGNQPQHFGDGTRLSIL.

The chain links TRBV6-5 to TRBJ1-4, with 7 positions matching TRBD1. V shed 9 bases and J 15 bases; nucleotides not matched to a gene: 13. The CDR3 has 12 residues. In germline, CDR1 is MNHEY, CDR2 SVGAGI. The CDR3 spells CASSTGLNEMFF. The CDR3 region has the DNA TGTGCCAGTTCGACAGGGCTTAACGAGATGTTTTTT.

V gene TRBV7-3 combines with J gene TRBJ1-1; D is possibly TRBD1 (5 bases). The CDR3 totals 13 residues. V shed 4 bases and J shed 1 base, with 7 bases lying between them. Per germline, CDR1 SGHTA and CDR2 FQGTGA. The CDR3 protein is CASSYTGNTEAFF. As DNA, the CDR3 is TGTGCCAGCAGCTATACAGGGAACACTGAAGCTTTCTTT.

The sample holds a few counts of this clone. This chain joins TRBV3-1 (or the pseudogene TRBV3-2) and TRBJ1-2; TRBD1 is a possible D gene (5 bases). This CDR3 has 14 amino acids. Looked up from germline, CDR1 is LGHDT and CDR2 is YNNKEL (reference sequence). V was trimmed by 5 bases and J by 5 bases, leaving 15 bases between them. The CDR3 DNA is TGTGCCAGCAGCTTACAGGCCGCCCCGTATGGCTACACCTTC. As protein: CASSLQAAPYGYTF.

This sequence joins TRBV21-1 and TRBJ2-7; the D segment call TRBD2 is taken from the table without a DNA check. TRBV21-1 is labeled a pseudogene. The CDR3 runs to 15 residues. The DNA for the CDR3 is TGTGCCAGCAGCAAAGCTCGCGACTGTTCCTACGAGCAGTACTTC. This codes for CASSKARDCSYEQYF.

CDR3 nucleotides: TGTGCCAGCAGCGCACCGGGACAGGGGAACAATGAGCAGTTCTTC. As protein: CASSAPGQGNNEQFF. J is TRBJ2-1 and V is TRBV11-3; the match to TRBD1 covers 10 bases. The CDR3 covers 15 residues. Germline trimming cut 5 bases from V and 5 bases from J; bases unmatched to any gene: 6. CDR1 is SGHNT and CDR2 is YENEEA in the germline V gene.

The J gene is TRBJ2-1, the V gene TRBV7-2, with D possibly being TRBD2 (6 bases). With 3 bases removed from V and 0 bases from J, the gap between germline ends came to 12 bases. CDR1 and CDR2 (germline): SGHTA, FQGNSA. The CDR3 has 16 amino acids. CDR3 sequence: CASSLGGASSYNEQFF. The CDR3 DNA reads TGTGCCAGCAGCTTGGGCGGGGCAAGCTCCTACAATGAGCAGTTCTTC. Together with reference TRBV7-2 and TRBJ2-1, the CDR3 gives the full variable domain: GAGVSQSPSNKVTEKGKDVELRCDPISGHTALYWYRQSLGQGLEFLIYFQGNSAPDKSGLPSDRFSAERTGGSVSTLTIQRTQQEDSAVYLCASSLGGASSYNEQFFGPGTRLTVL.

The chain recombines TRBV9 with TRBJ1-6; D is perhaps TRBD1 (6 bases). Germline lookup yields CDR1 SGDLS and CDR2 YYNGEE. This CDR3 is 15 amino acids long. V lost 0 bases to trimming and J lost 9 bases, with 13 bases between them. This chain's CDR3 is CASSVDQGRGSPLHF. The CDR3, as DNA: TGTGCCAGCAGCGTAGATCAGGGGAGAGGTTCACCCCTCCACTTT.

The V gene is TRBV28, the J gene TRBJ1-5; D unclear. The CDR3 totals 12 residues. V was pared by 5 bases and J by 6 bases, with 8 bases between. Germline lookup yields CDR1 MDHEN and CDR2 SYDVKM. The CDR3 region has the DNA TGTGCCAGCAGTCTCGACATTCAGCCCCAGCATTTT. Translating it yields CASSLDIQPQHF.

CDR3 sequence reads: CASSPRTIPGNTIYF. CDR3 nucleotide sequence: TGTGCCAGCTCACCACGAACAATCCCTGGAAACACCATATATTTT. This chain connects TRBV18 to TRBJ1-3, with D uncertain. Trimming left V 1 base short and J 2 bases short, with 9 bases between. This CDR3 has 15 residues. Germline CDR1 KGHSH, CDR2 LQKENI.

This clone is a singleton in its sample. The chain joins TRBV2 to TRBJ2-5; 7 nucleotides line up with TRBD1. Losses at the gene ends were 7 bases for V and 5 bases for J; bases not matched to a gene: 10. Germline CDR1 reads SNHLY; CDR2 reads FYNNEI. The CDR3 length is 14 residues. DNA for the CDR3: TGTGCCAGCAAACGGCAGGGGGTTTATGAGACCCAGTACTTC. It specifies CASKRQGVYETQYF.

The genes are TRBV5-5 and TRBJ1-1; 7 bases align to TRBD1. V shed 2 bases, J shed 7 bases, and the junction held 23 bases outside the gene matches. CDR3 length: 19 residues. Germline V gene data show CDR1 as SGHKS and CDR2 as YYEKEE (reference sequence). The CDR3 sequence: CASSFTPTTGTPRPVEAFF. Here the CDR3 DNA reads TGTGCCAGCAGCTTTACACCTACGACAGGGACGCCACGACCAGTTGAAGCTTTCTTT.

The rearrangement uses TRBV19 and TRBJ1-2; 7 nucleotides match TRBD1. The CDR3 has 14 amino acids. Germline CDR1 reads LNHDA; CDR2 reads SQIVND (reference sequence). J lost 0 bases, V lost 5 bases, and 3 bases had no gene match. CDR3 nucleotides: TGTGCCAGTAGTTGGACAGGAGCTAACTATGGCTACACCTTC. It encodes CASSWTGANYGYTF.

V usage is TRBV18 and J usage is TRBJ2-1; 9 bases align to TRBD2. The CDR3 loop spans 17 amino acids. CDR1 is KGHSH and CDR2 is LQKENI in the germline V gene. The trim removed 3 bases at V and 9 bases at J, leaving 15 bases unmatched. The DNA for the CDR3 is TGTGCCAGCTCACCGACAAAGGGGGCTAGCGGGGTCGGTGAGCAGTTCTTC. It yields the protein CASSPTKGASGVGEQFF.

Here the CDR3 reads CATSREGARGNTIYF. In DNA form, the CDR3 reads TGTGCCACCAGCAGAGAAGGGGCGCGGGGAAACACCATATATTTT. The chain is built from TRBV15 and TRBJ1-3; a weak D match, TRBD1 (5 bases). With 0 bases removed from V and 4 bases from J, the gap between germline ends came to 10 bases. This CDR3 region has 15 residues. The V gene's germline CDR1 is LNHNV and CDR2 YYDKDF (reference sequence). Supplemented by reference TRBV15 and TRBJ1-3, the full variable domain reads DAMVIQNPRYQVTQFGKPVTLSCSQTLNHNVMYWYQQKSSQAPKLLFHYYDKDFNNEADTPDNFQSRRPNTSFCFLDIRSPGLGDTAMYLCATSREGARGNTIYFGEGSWLTVV.

CDR3 residues: CASSVLITSTDTQYF. The CDR3 nucleotides read TGTGCCAGCTCCGTTTTGATTACTAGCACAGATACGCAGTATTTT. The rearrangement uses TRBV18 and TRBJ2-3, with D hard to call. The CDR3 covers 15 residues. Germline assignment: CDR1 KGHSH and CDR2 LQKENI. V gave up 6 bases and J gave up 0 bases, with 13 bases separating them.

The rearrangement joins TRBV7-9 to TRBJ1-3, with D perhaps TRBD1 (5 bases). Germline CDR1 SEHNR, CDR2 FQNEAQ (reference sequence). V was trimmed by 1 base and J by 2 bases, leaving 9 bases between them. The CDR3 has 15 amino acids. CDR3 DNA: TGTGCCAGCAGCTTAGGGCAGGGTGCTGGAAACACCATATATTTT. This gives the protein CASSLGQGAGNTIYF.

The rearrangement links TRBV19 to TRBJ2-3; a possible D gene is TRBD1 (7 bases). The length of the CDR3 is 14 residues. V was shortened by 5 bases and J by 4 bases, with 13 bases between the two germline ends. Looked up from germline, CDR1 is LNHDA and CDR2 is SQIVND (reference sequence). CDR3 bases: TGTGCCAGTAGTGACAGGGAGGAAGCAGATACGCAGTATTTT. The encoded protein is CASSDREEADTQYF.

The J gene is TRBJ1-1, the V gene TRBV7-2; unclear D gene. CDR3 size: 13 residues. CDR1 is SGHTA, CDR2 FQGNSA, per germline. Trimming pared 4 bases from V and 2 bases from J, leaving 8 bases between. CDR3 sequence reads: CASSWQVNTEAFF. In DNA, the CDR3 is TGTGCCAGCAGCTGGCAGGTAAACACTGAAGCTTTCTTT.

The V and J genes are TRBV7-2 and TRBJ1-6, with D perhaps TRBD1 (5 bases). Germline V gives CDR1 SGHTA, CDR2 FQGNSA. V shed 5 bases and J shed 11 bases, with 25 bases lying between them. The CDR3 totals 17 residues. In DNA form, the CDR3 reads TGTGCCAGCAGCCCACGAAGGGTCGGGACTGAGCTACCACCCCTCCACTTT. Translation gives CASSPRRVGTELPPLHF.

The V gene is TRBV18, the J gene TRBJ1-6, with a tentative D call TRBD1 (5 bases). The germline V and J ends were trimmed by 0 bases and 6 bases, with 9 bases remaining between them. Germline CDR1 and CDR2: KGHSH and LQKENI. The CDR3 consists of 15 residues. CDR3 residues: CASSPPGGINSPLHF. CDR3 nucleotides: TGTGCCAGCTCACCACCGGGGGGAATTAATTCACCCCTCCACTTT.